This T cell receptor (beta chain) was documented in a study of shared clonotypes between healthy human individuals. Ten immunoSEQ deep assay plates were used to sequence the DNA of unsorted PBMCs. Per the authors' pipeline: Junction-only immunoSEQ sequences carried no quality scores, so filtering differed. TCRdb keeps only in-frame clones here, not all; method: immunoSEQ multiplex PCR. D and trimming come from the DNA, and the V and J calls and clone size come from that table. Of around 450,000 clones listed, around 79% are singletons. V shed 3 bases and J shed 1 base, with 3 bases lying between them. CDR1 is DFQATT, CDR2 SNEGSKA, per germline (reference sequence). CDR3 length: 11 amino acids. With regard to this clone: Being one base from a much bigger clone, this may be a read error. This sample includes further DNA sequences coding for the same CDR3.

All the donors were Caucasian adults who lived in Nashville, Tennessee. The sequenced sample was PBMCs. The rearrangement joins TRBV20-1 to TRBJ1-1; no clear D. The receptor was derived from a woman in her forties in good health. Some clones in this sample may be carry-over from other donors' samples. The CDR3 reads CSASGNTEAFF. The CDR3 DNA reads TGCAGTGCTAGCGGGAACACTGAAGCTTTCTTT.